This TCR beta chain was captured by sequencing in a study of control samples from healthy donors and cancer patients. J was trimmed by 0 bases and V by 6 bases; bases with no gene match: 4. Germline assignment: CDR1 MNHNY and CDR2 SVGAGI (reference sequence). CDR3 size: 14 residues. Sequenced by immunoSEQ multiplex PCR; TCRdb stores in-frame clones only, minus some. The sample has fewer than 95,000 clones, around 85% seen once; the top ten hold roughly 18%. The V call is TRBV6-6, the J call TRBJ1-1; 7 bases align to TRBD1. This clonotype originated in a man younger than 45 in good health. The source material was blood. The CDR3 region has the DNA TGTGCCAGCAGCTACAGGGGCCTGAACACTGAAGCTTTCTTT. Protein: CASSYRGLNTEAFF.